A single T cell receptor beta chain is shown here with its context. Sequencing used immunoSEQ multiplex PCR; TCRdb keeps in-frame clones, though not all of them. The data hold 85,000 to 90,000 clones, with roughly nine tenths observed a single time. The data originate from a study of T cell responses to AZD1222 COVID-19 vaccine. Unmatched junction bases numbered 5, after V lost 1 base and J lost 1 base. Germline CDR1 SEHNR, CDR2 FQNEAQ (reference sequence). The CDR3 totals 17 residues. The rearrangement uses TRBV7-9 and TRBJ1-5; 9 bases are shared with TRBD1. The TCR sequence derives from an adult in good health. The source was peripheral blood, collected on day 0 of AZD1222 vaccination. The CDR3 sequence is CASSLEQGAQSNQPQHF. Here the CDR3 DNA reads TGTGCCAGCAGCTTAGAACAGGGGGCTCAAAGCAATCAGCCCCAGCATTTT.